This T cell receptor (beta chain) was captured by sequencing in a study of blood T cell repertoires in COVID-19. Looking at the study overall: Acute and convalescent COVID-19 samples came from the United States, Italy and Spain. T cells, B-cell-depleted T cells, or PBMCs provided the cDNA or gDNA that served as material.

The CDR3 runs 17 residues. The germline V gene encodes CDR1 SGHDT and CDR2 YYEEEE. Trimming took 4 bases from V and 5 from J; bases not matched to a gene: 12. Per the authors' pipeline: From reference gene primer amplification, estimates of nucleated cell counts were derived. The protocol was immunoSEQ multiplex PCR, while the TCRdb copy is restricted to in-frame clones and leaves out a portion. V and J calls and clone size come straight from that table; D and trimming were deduced from the DNA. The data contain roughly 100,000 clones, around nine tenths of them singletons. This receptor was obtained from a woman older than 75 with acute or convalescent COVID-19. Sequencing was performed on peripheral blood. This chain links TRBV5-6 with TRBJ1-6; 7 positions agree with TRBD1. The CDR3 nucleotides are TGTGCCAGCAGCAGGAGGCCCACAGGGGCTAATAATTCACCCCTCCACTTT. Translation gives CASSRRPTGANNSPLHF.